This T cell receptor beta chain comes out of a study of siplizumab effects on memory and regulatory T cells. Findings of the study overall: Tracing alloreactive clones into unstimulated subsets worked for only a minor fraction of them. The majority of clones, roughly 80-95% of proliferating CD4+ or CD8+ clones, lacked an assignable naive or memory phenotype.

The sample holds a few counts of this clone. The target antigen is unknown. Assay used: immunoSEQ multiplex PCR; TCRdb lists only in-frame clones, some missing. The sample holds approximately 100,000 clones; about 95% are singletons and the top ten take about 0.6%. CDR3 size: 15 residues. CDR1 MNHEY and CDR2 SMNVEV come from the germline V gene (reference sequence). V lost 5 bases to trimming and J lost 0 bases, with 11 bases between them. This chain connects TRBV27 to TRBJ2-1, with D possibly being TRBD2 (6 bases). The receptor comes from a human donor in good health. Sequencing was done on a sample of Tregs sorted from blood. CDR3 in amino acids: CASSAFGSSYNEQFF. The DNA of the CDR3 is TGTGCCAGCAGTGCCTTCGGGAGCTCCTACAATGAGCAGTTCTTC.